What follows is one T cell receptor (beta chain) and its context. The antigen remains undetermined. The data were taken from a study of T-cell memory formation after mild COVID-19. The overall study: There were largely donor-specific TCR clusters. General study results and limits: Several responding clones turned up in pre-infection memory, indicating that cross-reactive memory may have taken part. Mainly in CM and EM were contracting CD4+ clones; CD8+ were in EMRA.

CDR3 length: 13 residues. Germline V lookup: CDR1 SQVTM, CDR2 ANQGSEA. V was shortened by 6 bases and J by 1 base, with 12 bases between the two germline ends. A single record per CDR3 protein comes from TCRdb applying MiXCR to the 5' RACE reads. The sample lists 300,000 to 400,000 distinct CDR3 sequences, 14% seen once, with around 22% in the top ten. The TCR comes from a young man who had mild COVID-19 (a few samples of this study predate the infection). Cell type and time point are not known. The chain couples TRBV29-1 to TRBJ1-2; D is perhaps TRBD1 (5 bases). Sequenced input: PBMCs or a T cell subset sorted from them (not recorded which). The chain's CDR3 is CSVAGTLNYGYTF. The CDR3 DNA reads as TGCAGCGTGGCCGGGACCCTTAACTATGGCTACACCTTC.